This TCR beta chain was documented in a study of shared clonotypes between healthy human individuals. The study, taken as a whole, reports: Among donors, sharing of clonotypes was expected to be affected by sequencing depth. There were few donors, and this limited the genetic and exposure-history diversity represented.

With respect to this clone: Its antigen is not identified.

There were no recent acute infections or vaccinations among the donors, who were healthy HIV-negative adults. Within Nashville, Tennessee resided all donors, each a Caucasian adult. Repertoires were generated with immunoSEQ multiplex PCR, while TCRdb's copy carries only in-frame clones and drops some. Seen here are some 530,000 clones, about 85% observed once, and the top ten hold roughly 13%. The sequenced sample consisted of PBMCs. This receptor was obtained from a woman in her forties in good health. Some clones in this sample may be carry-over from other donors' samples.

The DNA of the CDR3 is TGTGCCAGCAGCCGTTACGGCCCCCCCGGGGCCAACGTCCTGACTTTC. Its protein product is CASSRYGPPGANVLTF. The gene calls are TRBV14 and TRBJ2-6; D remains unclear. CDR3 size: 16 residues. The V gene lost 4 bases and the J gene lost 4 bases, with 14 bases spanning the gap. The germline V gene has CDR1 SGHDN and CDR2 FVKESK. The full variable domain, in which reference TRBV14 and TRBJ2-6 provide the parts outside the CDR3, is EAGVTQFPSHSVIEKGQTVTLRCDPISGHDNLYWYRRVMGKEIKFLLHFVKESKQDESGMPNNRFLAERTGGTYSTLKVQPAELEDSGVYFCASSRYGPPGANVLTFGAGSRLTVL.